A single sample is the source of the 31 T cell receptor beta chains below, sequenced in a study of a mutant IDH1 vaccine in newly diagnosed glioma. Time point indicated: week 35, safety follow-up. Each dose delivered 300 ug of mutant IDH1 20-mer peptide subcutaneously with imiquimod. No antigens are known for them. The repertoire was sequenced with immunoSEQ multiplex PCR; TCRdb's copy has only in-frame clones and lacks some. The table records approximately 60,000 clones, approximately 87% of them present only once. The sample here was PBMCs, taken from a glioma patient whose treatment included an IDH1 peptide vaccine. These receptors all come from a man in his forties with glioma.

This clone is a singleton in its sample. The genes are TRBV25-1 and TRBJ2-1, with D hard to call. This CDR3 has 16 residues. Germline-derived CDR1 and CDR2 are MGHDK and SYGVNS. Trimming cost V 0 bases and J 3 bases, with 12 bases left between them. CDR3 amino acids: CASSEYSAGFYNEQFF. The CDR3 DNA sequence: TGTGCCAGCAGTGAATATTCGGCAGGTTTCTACAATGAGCAGTTCTTC.

This CDR3 reads CASAGGVENIQYF. CDR3 nucleotides: TGTGCCAGCGCGGGAGGGGTGGAAAACATTCAGTACTTC. The chain links TRBV9 to TRBJ2-4, with 9 bases aligning to TRBD2. Germline trimming cut 7 bases from V and 5 bases from J; bases unmatched to any gene: 4. Germline CDR1 and CDR2: SGDLS and YYNGEE. The CDR3 is 13 residues long.

The chain uses TRBV27 and TRBJ2-7; D is ambiguous. CDR1 MNHEY and CDR2 SMNVEV come from the germline V gene (reference sequence). The CDR3 contains 16 residues. V lost 2 bases and J 3 bases, leaving 17 bases between the germline ends. For the CDR3, the DNA is TGTGCCAGCAGTTTAAGTCGTCGGTTCGCCAGCTACGAGCAGTACTTC. Translating gives CASSLSRRFASYEQYF.

This clone was recorded only once. The chain recombines TRBV7-6 with TRBJ2-5; D gene uncertain. The CDR3 covers 13 residues. CDR1 and CDR2 (germline): SGHVS, FNYEAQ. Between the trimmed V and J ends, which lost 9 bases and 2 bases, there was a span of 13 bases. In DNA form, the CDR3 reads TGTGCCAGGGCCGCCGGGCCACAAGAGACCCAGTACTTC. It yields the protein CARAAGPQETQYF.

In nucleotides, the CDR3 is TGCAGCGTCGGCGACTCTGGAAACACCATATATTTT. It encodes CSVGDSGNTIYF. The chain combines TRBV29-1 with TRBJ1-3; no reliable D call. The CDR3 consists of 12 residues. The V end lost 6 bases, the J end lost 0 bases, and 6 bases lay between the germline ends. The germline V gene has CDR1 SQVTM and CDR2 ANQGSEA.

This rearrangement joins TRBV7-3 to TRBJ2-5; 9 nucleotides line up with TRBD1. Losses at the gene ends were 5 bases for V and 4 bases for J; bases not matched to a gene: 8. This CDR3 is 15 amino acids long. Per the germline V gene, CDR1 is SGHTA and CDR2 is FQGTGA. The CDR3 sequence is CASSPGQGRAETQYF. CDR3 DNA: TGTGCCAGCAGCCCAGGACAGGGGCGGGCAGAGACCCAGTACTTC.

The CDR3 nucleotides are TGTGCCAGTAAGACCGGGACAGGGGACTACGAGCAGTACTTC. Translation: CASKTGTGDYEQYF. The chain has TRBV19 and TRBJ2-7; 10 nucleotides line up with TRBD1. Germline V gene lookup returns CDR1 LNHDA and CDR2 SQIVND (reference sequence). V lost 7 bases and J lost 3; bases outside the gene matches: 6. The CDR3 loop spans 14 amino acids. Combining the CDR3 with reference TRBV19 and TRBJ2-7 gives the whole variable domain DGGITQSPKYLFRKEGQNVTLSCEQNLNHDAMYWYRQDPGQGLRLIYYSQIVNDFQKGDIAEGYSVSREKKESFPLTVTSAQKNPTAFYLCASKTGTGDYEQYFGPGTRLTVT.

This clone was seen a single time. This chain uses TRBV7-8 with TRBJ2-4; the D call may be TRBD1 or TRBD2 (5 bases each). CDR1 is SGHVS and CDR2 is FQNEAQ in the germline V gene. The CDR3 runs to 16 residues. Trimming removed 5 bases at V and 4 bases at J, with 18 bases between. The CDR3 region is CASSPAVGRTKNIQYF. The CDR3 DNA is TGTGCCAGCAGCCCCGCGGTGGGACGGACGAAAAACATTCAGTACTTC.

This chain links TRBV14 with TRBJ1-2; tentatively, D is TRBD1 (6 bases). The CDR3 runs to 16 residues. Trimming cost V 5 bases and J 1 base, with 17 bases left between them. Looked up from germline, CDR1 is SGHDN and CDR2 is FVKESK. CDR3 bases: TGTGCCAGCAGCAGGGGGGCTGGCGGCTTTAACTATGGCTACACCTTC. Encoded protein: CASSRGAGGFNYGYTF.

This sequence joins TRBV5-1 and TRBJ2-7, with 10 bases matching TRBD2. The CDR3 sequence is 17 residues long. With 2 bases clipped from V and 4 bases from J, the junction kept 12 bases outside the gene matches. Germline CDR1 is SGHRS and CDR2 is YFSETQ. The chain's CDR3 is CASSFDASGSISYEQYF. As DNA, the CDR3 is TGCGCCAGCAGCTTTGATGCTAGCGGGAGTATTTCTTACGAGCAGTACTTC.

CDR3 bases: TGTGCCACCAGCGAGGGACCCGATGAAAAACTGTTTTTT. This translates into CATSEGPDEKLFF. The rearrangement uses TRBV15 and TRBJ1-4; D might be TRBD1 (5 bases). Germline loops: CDR1 LNHNV, CDR2 YYDKDF (reference sequence). V dropped 5 bases and J dropped 6 bases, with 10 bases sitting between them. CDR3 length: 13 residues.

This rearrangement joins TRBV2 to TRBJ2-7, with 10 positions matching TRBD1. Looked up from germline, CDR1 is SNHLY and CDR2 is FYNNEI. Losses at the gene ends were 5 bases for V and 2 bases for J; bases not matched to a gene: 6. The CDR3 is 15 residues long. CDR3: CASSSGTGVPYEQYF. DNA for the CDR3: TGTGCCAGCAGTTCCGGGACAGGGGTCCCCTACGAGCAGTACTTC.

The chain uses TRBV2 and TRBJ1-5, with 7 nucleotides matching TRBD1. The CDR3 sequence is 13 residues long. Germline CDR1 reads SNHLY; CDR2 reads FYNNEI. The V segment lost 5 bases and the J segment 6 bases; nucleotides outside the gene matches: 4. CDR3 residues: CASSLTGSQPQHF. The DNA of the CDR3 is TGTGCCAGCAGTCTGACAGGGAGTCAGCCCCAGCATTTT.

J is TRBJ2-7 and V is TRBV7-2, with D possibly being TRBD2 (6 bases). The germline gives CDR1 SGHTA, CDR2 FQGNSA. V lost 2 bases, J lost 4 bases, and 18 bases lay in between. The CDR3 covers 16 residues. CDR3 DNA: TGTGCCAGCAGCTTAAGCGGACTGGGGGGTTGGTACGAGCAGTACTTC. This codes for CASSLSGLGGWYEQYF. The entire variable domain, with the rest obtained from reference TRBV7-2 and TRBJ2-7, is as follows: GAGVSQSPSNKVTEKGKDVELRCDPISGHTALYWYRQSLGQGLEFLIYFQGNSAPDKSGLPSDRFSAERTGGSVSTLTIQRTQQEDSAVYLCASSLSGLGGWYEQYFGPGTRLTVT.

This chain uses TRBV7-8 with TRBJ1-2; D remains ambiguous. The length of the CDR3 is 14 residues. V lost 4 bases to trimming and J lost 2 bases, with 11 bases between them. Per the germline V gene, CDR1 is SGHVS and CDR2 is FQNEAQ. The CDR3 sequence is CASSSLGSNYGYTF. The CDR3 DNA reads as TGTGCCAGCAGCTCTCTGGGGAGCAACTATGGCTACACCTTC.

V usage is TRBV14 and J usage is TRBJ1-1; D not resolved. CDR3 size: 11 residues. The V end lost 2 bases, the J end lost 8 bases, and 6 bases lay between the germline ends. The germline V gene has CDR1 SGHDN and CDR2 FVKESK. In nucleotides, the CDR3 is TGTGCCAGCAGCCAAAAGACCGAAGCTTTCTTT. Its translation: CASSQKTEAFF.

Details on this clone: A read error may account for a junction end that differs from germline. The J gene is TRBJ2-7, the V gene TRBV6-1, with TRBD1 identical over 7 bases. CDR1 is MNHNS and CDR2 is SASEGT in the germline V gene. The CDR3 runs to 12 residues. The CDR3 sequence: CASGDSSYEQHF. CDR3 nucleotide sequence: TGTGCCAGTGGGGACAGCTCCTACGAGCAGCACTTC.

This sequence joins TRBV11-1 and TRBJ2-7; D may be TRBD2 (5 bases). The CDR3 loop spans 16 amino acids. The ends were cut back, 5 bases at V and 0 bases at J, with 17 bases in the middle. Germline-derived CDR1 and CDR2 are SGHAT and FQDESV (reference sequence). The CDR3 is CASSLDPRGTSYEQYF. CDR3 sequence (DNA): TGTGCCAGCAGCCTCGACCCCCGGGGTACCTCCTACGAGCAGTACTTC.

The rearrangement links TRBV6-4 to TRBJ2-7; 10 bases line up with TRBD2. The CDR3 totals 15 residues. The V gene's germline CDR1 is MRHNA and CDR2 SNTAGT. V shed 3 bases, J shed 2 bases, and the junction held 4 bases outside the gene matches. CDR3 sequence: CASSELAGSAYEQYF. DNA for the CDR3: TGTGCCAGCAGTGAACTAGCGGGGAGCGCCTACGAGCAGTACTTC.

The genes are TRBV7-6 and TRBJ1-2; no clear D gene. V shed 4 bases and J shed 6 bases, with 12 bases lying between them. The CDR3 covers 13 residues. Germline lookup yields CDR1 SGHVS and CDR2 FNYEAQ. CDR3 sequence: CASSSANGDGYTF. The CDR3 DNA sequence: TGTGCCAGCAGCTCAGCGAACGGGGATGGCTACACCTTC.

The CDR3 region has the DNA TGTGCCAGCAGCGTAGCCGGGACAGGGGTACCCTACGAGCAGTACTTC. Residues: CASSVAGTGVPYEQYF. The chain carries TRBV5-6 and TRBJ2-7; 10 nucleotides match TRBD1. Trimming removed 4 bases from V and 2 bases from J; junction bases left unmatched: 9. The CDR3 totals 16 residues. Germline-derived CDR1 and CDR2 are SGHDT and YYEEEE.

V is TRBV5-4 and J is TRBJ2-2, with unresolved D. Germline CDR1 is SGHNT and CDR2 is YYREEE (reference sequence). V lost 0 bases to trimming and J lost 4 bases, with 4 bases between them. CDR3 length: 13 residues. In nucleotides, the CDR3 is TGTGCCAGCAGCTTGGTTCCCACCGGGGAGCTGTTTTTT. This sequence encodes CASSLVPTGELFF.

This chain uses TRBV5-6 with TRBJ1-4; perhaps TRBD1 as D (6 bases). CDR1 is SGHDT and CDR2 is YYEEEE in the germline V gene. Between the trimmed V and J ends, which lost 4 bases and 13 bases, there was a span of 23 bases. The CDR3 loop spans 15 amino acids. CDR3 DNA: TGTGCCAGCAGCCCGCGAGGGGGGCGAAACAGCGGACTGTTTTTT. Translation gives CASSPRGGRNSGLFF.

This rearrangement joins TRBV5-1 to TRBJ2-5; D is uncertain. V was shortened by 3 bases and J by 1 base, with 7 bases between the two germline ends. This CDR3 contains 13 residues. Germline V gene data show CDR1 as SGHRS and CDR2 as YFSETQ. The CDR3 loop reads CASSSGAQETQYF. CDR3 nucleotides: TGCGCCAGCAGCTCTGGAGCCCAAGAGACCCAGTACTTC.

The chain combines TRBV4-3 with TRBJ1-1; possible D gene TRBD1, 6 bases. V was shortened by 1 base and J by 4 bases, with 10 bases between the two germline ends. The CDR3 runs to 14 residues. Germline V gives CDR1 LGHNA, CDR2 YSLEER. The CDR3: CASSQGLGGTEAFF. DNA of the CDR3: TGCGCCAGCAGCCAAGGTCTAGGGGGCACTGAAGCTTTCTTT.

The DNA for the CDR3 is TGTGCCAGCAGACGTGATGGGTCAACGGGAGGCTACACCTTC. This codes for CASRRDGSTGGYTF. The chain employs TRBV27 and TRBJ1-2, with D hard to call. CDR3 length: 14 residues. The V end lost 6 bases, the J end lost 8 bases, and 19 bases lay between the germline ends. The germline V gene has CDR1 MNHEY and CDR2 SMNVEV (reference sequence).

A single count supports this clone. The V call is TRBV18, the J call TRBJ2-5; D gene ambiguous. Germline-derived CDR1 and CDR2 are KGHSH and LQKENI. The CDR3 length is 13 residues. V was trimmed by 3 bases and J by 5 bases, leaving 10 bases between them. CDR3 sequence reads: CASSPQSRETQYF. CDR3 sequence (DNA): TGTGCCAGCTCACCGCAGTCCAGGGAGACCCAGTACTTC. Full variable domain (remainder filled in from reference TRBV18 and TRBJ2-5): NAGVMQNPRHLVRRRGQEARLRCSPMKGHSHVYWYRQLPEEGLKFMVYLQKENIIDESGMPKERFSAEFPKEGPSILRIQQVVRGDSAAYFCASSPQSRETQYFGPGTRLLVL.

The genes are TRBV6-5 and TRBJ2-7; 9 nucleotides agree with TRBD1. CDR1 and CDR2 (germline): MNHEY, SVGAGI. The CDR3 spans 15 residues. V gave up 5 bases and J gave up 5 bases; unmatched junction bases: 10. The DNA for the CDR3 is TGTGCCAGCAGTCAGGACAGGGGAGCGGTAAACGAGCAGTACTTC. This encodes CASSQDRGAVNEQYF.

V and J are TRBV9 and TRBJ2-3; 8 bases are a match to TRBD1. The CDR3 spans 14 residues. With V trimmed by 0 bases and J by 6 bases, 3 bases remained unmatched. Germline V gene lookup returns CDR1 SGDLS and CDR2 YYNGEE. The CDR3, as DNA: TGTGCCAGCAGCGTAGACAGGGGGAGCGATACGCAGTATTTT. It yields the protein CASSVDRGSDTQYF. The whole variable domain, remainder taken from reference TRBV9 and TRBJ2-3, is DSGVTQTPKHLITATGQRVTLRCSPRSGDLSVYWYQQSLDQGLQFLIQYYNGEERAKGNILERFSAQQFPDLHSELNLSSLELGDSALYFCASSVDRGSDTQYFGPGTRLTVL.

The rearrangement uses TRBV18 and TRBJ2-2; the D gene is possibly TRBD2 (7 bases). Germline assignment: CDR1 KGHSH and CDR2 LQKENI. The CDR3 totals 16 residues. V was shortened by 0 bases and J by 5 bases, with 13 bases between the two germline ends. CDR3 bases: TGTGCCAGCTCACCACCGGGGGGGCTGAAGACCGGGGAGCTGTTTTTT. It specifies CASSPPGGLKTGELFF.

The chain has TRBV19 and TRBJ1-1, with 9 bases matching TRBD1. CDR3 size: 13 residues. V shed 6 bases and J 5 bases; nucleotides not matched to a gene: 4. Germline CDR1 reads LNHDA; CDR2 reads SQIVND (reference sequence). CDR3 sequence: CASRGQGGTEAFF. The CDR3 DNA follows: TGTGCCAGTAGGGGACAGGGCGGGACTGAAGCTTTCTTT.